The clone carrying this TCR beta chain was observed a handful of times. This entry belongs to a study of T cells in Graves' hyperthyroidism and ophthalmopathy. Study information: Peripheral blood was drawn at first diagnosis, prior to all treatment.

CDR1 and CDR2 (germline): SQVTM, ANQGSEA. The V gene lost 4 bases and the J gene lost 3 bases, with 9 bases spanning the gap. The CDR3 length is 12 residues. PBMCs stemmed from around 9.3 ml fresh peripheral blood. It was RNA transcripts that yielded the amplified TCR beta CDR3 regions. With the HTBI primer set, the TCR CDR3 went through a first round of RT-PCR. From the multiplex PCR reads, TCRdb called clonotypes with MiXCR, one entry per CDR3 protein. The table includes approximately 600,000 distinct CDR3 sequences, 12% to 15% detected once. This rearrangement joins TRBV29-1 to TRBJ1-2, with a tentative D call TRBD1 (5 bases). Sequenced material: blood. This clonotype was obtained from a woman in her late teens or twenties with Graves' ophthalmopathy. This CDR3 reads CSVGTNHYGYTF. The DNA for the CDR3 is TGCAGCGTTGGGACAAACCACTATGGCTACACCTTC.